These 27 T cell receptor beta chains share one sample of origin, sequenced in a study of PD-L1 blockade in urothelial cancer. Here immunoSEQ multiplex PCR was the method, and the copy in TCRdb shows in-frame clones only, minus some. The sample carries 70,000 to 75,000 clones, 85% to 90% recorded once. The source material was PBMCs, sampled around atezolizumab (anti-PD-L1) treatment. Source of these receptors: a man aged 55 to 70 with urothelial cancer.

The chain has TRBV5-1 and TRBJ2-7; 8 nucleotides match TRBD1. This CDR3 comprises 16 residues. V shed 0 bases, J shed 3 bases, and the junction held 8 bases outside the gene matches. Germline V gene sequence: CDR1 SGHRS, CDR2 YFSETQ. The CDR3 region is CASSLVTGTGDYEQYF. DNA of the CDR3: TGCGCCAGCAGCTTGGTAACCGGGACAGGAGACTACGAGCAGTACTTC.

This chain connects TRBV6-1 to TRBJ1-2; 9 bases line up with TRBD1. The germline V gene encodes CDR1 MNHNS and CDR2 SASEGT. The CDR3 length is 12 residues. The V gene end was trimmed by 6 bases and the J gene end by 7 bases; junction bases not matched to a gene: 3. The CDR3 DNA follows: TGTGCCAGCAGGATGGGACAGGGTGGCTACACCTTC. Translation gives CASRMGQGGYTF.

The CDR3 reads CASSRGEGTEAFF. As DNA, the CDR3 is TGTGCCAGCAGCCGAGGGGAGGGGACTGAAGCTTTCTTT. The chain carries TRBV14 and TRBJ1-1, with a possible D match to TRBD1 (5 bases). V was shortened by 4 bases and J by 5 bases, with 11 bases between the two germline ends. Germline values: CDR1 SGHDN, CDR2 FVKESK. The CDR3 spans 13 residues.

This clone was observed a handful of times. This chain joins TRBV5-1 and TRBJ2-3; 9 bases align to TRBD2. The germline V gene encodes CDR1 SGHRS and CDR2 YFSETQ. This CDR3 region has 15 residues. The V and J ends lost 2 bases and 1 base, in that order; junction bases with no gene match: 2. This chain's CDR3 is CASSFSGGRTDTQYF. The CDR3 bases are TGCGCCAGCAGCTTTAGCGGGGGCCGCACAGATACGCAGTATTTT.

The V call is TRBV27, the J call TRBJ1-2, with TRBD1 matching over 11 bases. V was pared by 10 bases and J by 5 bases, with 6 bases of the junction left unmatched. Germline CDR1 is MNHEY and CDR2 is SMNVEV (reference sequence). The CDR3 covers 13 residues. The CDR3 reads CAIRGTGGYGYTF. The CDR3 coding sequence is TGTGCCATACGAGGGACAGGGGGTTATGGCTACACCTTC.

J is TRBJ1-1 and V is TRBV18, with 9 bases aligning to TRBD1. Germline V gives CDR1 KGHSH, CDR2 LQKENI. The CDR3 has 16 amino acids. The V gene end was trimmed by 2 bases and the J gene end by 0 bases; junction bases not matched to a gene: 4. The CDR3 sequence: CASSPGTGSLNTEAFF. CDR3 bases: TGTGCCAGCTCACCAGGGACAGGGAGTTTGAACACTGAAGCTTTCTTT.

The chain is built from TRBV5-1 and TRBJ2-3; 10 bases map to TRBD2. With V trimmed by 0 bases and J by 4 bases, 2 bases remained unmatched. Germline values: CDR1 SGHRS, CDR2 YFSETQ. This CDR3 has 15 amino acids. DNA for the CDR3: TGCGCCAGCAGCTTGGATACTAGCGGGGCAGATACGCAGTATTTT. Its translation: CASSLDTSGADTQYF.

The table lists this clone with a count of one. V and J are TRBV6-5 and TRBJ1-1; D gene unclear. From germline, CDR1 is MNHEY and CDR2 SVGAGI. The CDR3 extends over 14 amino acids. Trimming shortened V by 6 bases and J by 5 bases, and 16 bases separated the two germline ends. CDR3 loop: CASSLQDPVTEAFF. The DNA for the CDR3 is TGTGCCAGCAGCCTTCAGGATCCCGTGACTGAAGCTTTCTTT.

The V gene is TRBV6-1, the J gene TRBJ1-1, with 8 bases that match TRBD1. Germline V lookup: CDR1 MNHNS, CDR2 SASEGT. The CDR3 is 14 residues long. Trimming took 4 bases from V and 4 from J; bases not matched to a gene: 5. CDR3 loop: CASSAHRGGTEAFF. CDR3 in DNA: TGTGCCAGCAGTGCACACAGGGGGGGCACTGAAGCTTTCTTT.

This clone has more than one count but fewer than ten. The V and J genes are TRBV19 and TRBJ2-7; D perhaps matches TRBD2 (5 bases). The V end was cut by 9 bases, the J end by 3 bases, with 15 bases between. CDR1 and CDR2 (germline): LNHDA, SQIVND (reference sequence). This CDR3 is built from 13 residues. As DNA, the CDR3 is TGTGCCAGCCAGAGAACGGGGAGCTACGAGCAGTACTTC. Amino acid sequence: CASQRTGSYEQYF. The whole variable domain, filled in from reference TRBV19 and TRBJ2-7, reads DGGITQSPKYLFRKEGQNVTLSCEQNLNHDAMYWYRQDPGQGLRLIYYSQIVNDFQKGDIAEGYSVSREKKESFPLTVTSAQKNPTAFYLCASQRTGSYEQYFGPGTRLTVT.

The chain has TRBV6-5 and TRBJ1-4, with D perhaps TRBD1 (5 bases). CDR1 and CDR2 (germline): MNHEY, SVGAGI. V lost 3 bases and J 3 bases, leaving 14 bases between the germline ends. The CDR3 has 16 residues. The CDR3 protein is CASSYSRGSPNEKLFF. The CDR3 DNA is TGTGCCAGCAGTTATTCCCGGGGGTCGCCTAATGAAAAACTGTTTTTT.

The rearrangement joins TRBV19 to TRBJ2-1, with TRBD1 identical over 9 bases. Trimming at V came to 1 base and at J to 4 bases, leaving 8 bases not matched to a gene. From germline, CDR1 is LNHDA and CDR2 SQIVND (reference sequence). The CDR3 has 17 residues. Here the CDR3 DNA reads TGTGCCAGTAGTATAGGGACAGGGGTTCCCTCTTACAATGAGCAGTTCTTC. Its translation: CASSIGTGVPSYNEQFF. Filled out from reference TRBV19 and TRBJ2-1, the complete variable domain reads DGGITQSPKYLFRKEGQNVTLSCEQNLNHDAMYWYRQDPGQGLRLIYYSQIVNDFQKGDIAEGYSVSREKKESFPLTVTSAQKNPTAFYLCASSIGTGVPSYNEQFFGPGTRLTVL.

This chain links TRBV10-3 with TRBJ1-5; D is perhaps TRBD1 (5 bases). This CDR3 region has 13 residues. The germline V gene encodes CDR1 ENHRY and CDR2 SYGVKD. Between the trimmed V and J ends, which lost 6 bases and 5 bases, there was a span of 11 bases. Here the CDR3 reads CAISGGWDQPQHF. DNA for the CDR3: TGTGCCATCAGCGGGGGTTGGGATCAGCCCCAGCATTTT.

In its sample, this clone was seen once. This chain uses TRBV5-1 with TRBJ1-5; D call uncertain. The germline V and J ends were trimmed by 4 bases and 0 bases, with 11 bases remaining between them. This CDR3 has 15 amino acids. CDR1 is SGHRS, CDR2 YFSETQ, per germline. CDR3 nucleotides: TGCGCCAGCAGCCAAGACGGGGATAGCAATCAGCCCCAGCATTTT. Encoded protein: CASSQDGDSNQPQHF.

The chain has TRBV4-3 and TRBJ1-2, with D unclear. This CDR3 has 13 amino acids. Trimming took 4 bases from V and 4 from J, leaving 10 bases between them. Germline CDR1 and CDR2: LGHNA and YSLEER. The CDR3 region has the DNA TGCGCCAGCAGCCCCGAGGGAACCTATGGCTACACCTTC. Translating gives CASSPEGTYGYTF.

This clone was picked up a small number of times. This sequence joins TRBV5-4 and TRBJ1-2; 10 positions match TRBD1. In germline, CDR1 is SGHNT, CDR2 YYREEE (reference sequence). Trimming removed 2 bases from V and 8 bases from J; junction bases left unmatched: 9. This CDR3 is built from 15 residues. The CDR3 is CASSFPEGQGKGYTF. In DNA form, the CDR3 reads TGTGCCAGCAGCTTCCCCGAGGGACAGGGGAAGGGCTACACCTTC.

This sequence joins TRBV7-9 and TRBJ1-4; 8 positions match TRBD1. The V segment lost 1 base and the J segment 0 bases; nucleotides outside the gene matches: 4. CDR1 and CDR2 (germline): SEHNR, FQNEAQ (reference sequence). The CDR3 contains 17 residues. The CDR3 spells CASSLDRGLTTNEKLFF. CDR3 DNA: TGTGCCAGCAGCTTAGACAGGGGGTTAACAACTAATGAAAAACTGTTTTTT.

V gene TRBV5-8 combines with J gene TRBJ2-1, with 12 bases matching TRBD2. Germline loops: CDR1 SGHTS, CDR2 YDEGEE. The CDR3 is made up of 16 amino acids. V trimming: 0 bases; J trimming: 6 bases; junction bases outside the gene matches: 4. The CDR3 loop reads CASSLEGTSGRNEQFF. In DNA, the CDR3 is TGTGCCAGCAGCTTGGAAGGGACTAGCGGGCGCAATGAGCAGTTCTTC.

V usage is TRBV10-3 and J usage is TRBJ2-7, with 7 bases that match TRBD1. Germline CDR1 and CDR2: ENHRY and SYGVKD. Trimming at V came to 7 bases and at J to 6 bases, leaving 9 bases not matched to a gene. The CDR3 length is 13 residues. For the CDR3, the DNA is TGTGCCATCAATACCGGGACAGACATCGAGCAGTACTTC. Translated, it gives CAINTGTDIEQYF.

The chain combines TRBV10-3 with TRBJ2-5; D is unresolved. Per germline, CDR1 ENHRY and CDR2 SYGVKD. The CDR3 consists of 13 residues. V shed 2 bases and J shed 8 bases, with 12 bases lying between them. CDR3 nucleotide sequence: TGTGCCATCAGTGAGGACCCCGGAGAAACCCAGTACTTC. Protein product: CAISEDPGETQYF.

This chain joins TRBV12-5 and TRBJ2-5; possible D gene TRBD2, 5 bases. Germline assignment: CDR1 LGHNT and CDR2 FRNRAP. This CDR3 spans 16 amino acids. V lost 0 bases and J lost 3, with 14 bases in between. In nucleotides, the CDR3 is TGTGCTAGTGGTTTGGTACCCGGGGTTTCAGAAGAGACCCAGTACTTC. Its protein is CASGLVPGVSEETQYF.

The V and J genes are TRBV5-1 and TRBJ2-3, with 7 bases aligning to TRBD1. The CDR3 is 14 amino acids. The V segment lost 0 bases and the J segment 8 bases; nucleotides outside the gene matches: 6. Germline lookup yields CDR1 SGHRS and CDR2 YFSETQ. CDR3 sequence (DNA): TGCGCCAGCAGCTTGGGACAGGGCCTTGGTACGCAGTATTTT. Residues: CASSLGQGLGTQYF.

CDR3: CASSESRTGREAFF. The CDR3 coding sequence is TGCGCCAGCAGTGAGTCGAGGACAGGTCGTGAAGCTTTCTTT. The chain has TRBV10-1 and TRBJ1-1; TRBD1 agrees at 7 bases. Trimming took 0 bases from V and 7 from J; bases not matched to a gene: 5. The V gene's germline CDR1 is WNHNN and CDR2 SYGVQD (reference sequence). CDR3 size: 14 residues.

This clone has just one count. The chain combines TRBV15 with TRBJ2-3; D might be TRBD1 (5 bases). From germline, CDR1 is LNHNV and CDR2 YYDKDF (reference sequence). The V and J ends lost 0 bases and 3 bases respectively, with 7 bases between them. This CDR3 is built from 14 residues. CDR3 in DNA: TGTGCCACCAGCAGAGAGTACAGGACAGATACGCAGTATTTT. Amino acids: CATSREYRTDTQYF.

The chain joins TRBV4-1 to TRBJ1-1; D is perhaps TRBD1 (5 bases). Germline V gives CDR1 MGHRA, CDR2 YSYEKL. The CDR3 consists of 14 residues. Between the trimmed V and J ends, which lost 4 bases and 8 bases, there was a span of 17 bases. CDR3 residues: CASSRQSGNREAFF. As DNA, the CDR3 is TGCGCCAGCAGCCGACAGAGCGGGAATCGAGAAGCTTTCTTT.

This sequence joins TRBV30 and TRBJ1-3, with 7 bases that match TRBD1. The CDR3 covers 15 residues. Per the germline V gene, CDR1 is GTSNPN and CDR2 is SVGIG (reference sequence). Unmatched junction bases numbered 8, after V lost 1 base and J lost 5 bases. The CDR3 DNA follows: TGTGCCTGGAGTGAGGACAGGATATTTAGAAACACCATATATTTT. It is translated as CAWSEDRIFRNTIYF.

This sequence joins TRBV7-2 and TRBJ2-7, with 8 positions matching TRBD1. The V and J ends lost 3 bases and 7 bases, in that order; junction bases with no gene match: 8. Germline values: CDR1 SGHTA, CDR2 FQGNSA. CDR3 length equals 14 residues. CDR3 region: CASSFSGGAEEQYF. Here the CDR3 DNA reads TGTGCCAGCAGCTTTTCAGGGGGCGCGGAGGAGCAGTACTTC.